Shown below are 12 T cell receptor beta chains from a single sample sequenced in a study of CD8 T cells in ankylosing spondylitis (dated by TCRdb to the late 2010s). Points the paper makes about the study in general: Blood from ankylosing spondylitis patients appeared to be characterized by a TCR beta motif made up of about 8 highly homologous amino acid variants.

The antigens these receptors bind are not known. Libraries were prepared through 5' RACE. Sequencing instrument: Illumina HiSeq 2500. In TCRdb, the public reads were trimmed at Q25 with fastp and aligned with MiXCR, with productive beta chains retained. Rows are unified per CDR3 protein, each entry keeping the most common DNA and genes. The sample table records approximately 440,000 distinct CDR3 sequences; about a sixth of these occur just once. Approximately 0.93% of the sample comes from the top ten. Sequenced material: blood, either unsorted or a sorted T cell fraction (not recorded which). The origin of the receptors is a male donor with ankylosing spondylitis.

J is TRBJ2-7 and V is TRBV5-6; 8 bases match TRBD2. Germline assignment: CDR1 SGHDT and CDR2 YYEEEE. V was pared by 4 bases and J by 0 bases, with 9 bases of the junction left unmatched. The CDR3 has 16 residues. CDR3: CASSVLGAGGSYEQYF. The CDR3 nucleotides are TGTGCCAGCAGCGTCCTGGGGGCGGGAGGCTCCTACGAGCAGTACTTC.

This clonotype was picked up a small number of times. This rearrangement joins TRBV10-3 to TRBJ2-7; D unclear. Germline CDR1 reads ENHRY; CDR2 reads SYGVKD. This CDR3 spans 12 amino acids. V lost 0 bases to trimming and J lost 3 bases, with 3 bases between them. CDR3 DNA sequence: TGTGCCATCAGTGAGTCGGACTACGAGCAGTACTTC. Its protein is CAISESDYEQYF.

This clonotype appeared many times. The chain recombines TRBV5-1 with TRBJ1-3; D remains ambiguous. V lost 1 base and J lost 1, with 6 bases in between. Germline V gene data show CDR1 as SGHRS and CDR2 as YFSETQ. CDR3 length: 14 residues. In nucleotides, the CDR3 is TGCGCCAGCAGCTTGACAGTTTCTGGAAACACCATATATTTT. Its protein product is CASSLTVSGNTIYF. Using reference TRBV5-1 and TRBJ1-3 for the parts outside the CDR3, the full variable domain is KAGVTQTPRYLIKTRGQQVTLSCSPISGHRSVSWYQQTPGQGLQFLFEYFSETQRNKGNFPGRFSGRQFSNSRSEMNVSTLELGDSALYLCASSLTVSGNTIYFGEGSWLTVV.

This chain links TRBV29-1 with TRBJ1-2, with 9 bases aligning to TRBD1. Germline CDR1 SQVTM, CDR2 ANQGSEA. With 6 bases clipped from V and 7 bases from J, the junction kept 12 bases outside the gene matches. The CDR3 consists of 14 residues. In DNA, the CDR3 is TGCAGCGTCGGACGTGGACAGGGGTCCGGTGGCTACACCTTC. It yields the protein CSVGRGQGSGGYTF. Based on the CDR3 plus reference TRBV29-1 and TRBJ1-2, the full variable domain is SAVISQKPSRDICQRGTSLTIQCQVDSQVTMMFWYRQQPGQSLTLIATANQGSEATYESGFVIDKFPISRPNLTFSTLTVSNMSPEDSSIYLCSVGRGQGSGGYTFGSGTRLTVV.

The rearrangement links TRBV7-9 to TRBJ2-1, with TRBD1 matching 9 bases. The germline CDR1 and CDR2 sequences are SEHNR and FQNEAQ (reference sequence). V lost 1 base to trimming and J lost 5 bases; unmatched junction nucleotides: 6. The CDR3 sequence is 16 residues long. The CDR3: CASSLVGTGRNNEQFF. DNA for the CDR3: TGTGCCAGCAGCTTAGTAGGGACAGGGAGGAACAATGAGCAGTTCTTC.

In its sample, this clonotype was seen a few times. Here the CDR3 reads CASSAQRLAGATDTQYF. The CDR3 region has the DNA TGTGCCAGCAGTGCACAGCGACTAGCGGGAGCGACAGATACGCAGTATTTT. V is TRBV6-1 and J is TRBJ2-3, with 12 positions matching TRBD2. Losses at the gene ends were 4 bases for V and 3 bases for J; bases not matched to a gene: 8. Germline CDR1 reads MNHNS; CDR2 reads SASEGT. The CDR3 is 17 amino acids.

This clonotype occurred a few times. The chain joins TRBV28 to TRBJ1-6; D call uncertain. The V gene lost 4 bases and the J gene lost 5 bases, with 0 bases spanning the gap. Germline assignment: CDR1 MDHEN and CDR2 SYDVKM. The CDR3 has 11 residues. CDR3 sequence: CASSYNSPLHF. CDR3 nucleotide sequence: TGTGCCAGCAGTTATAATTCACCCCTCCACTTT.

The V gene is TRBV9, the J gene TRBJ1-1; D is perhaps TRBD1 (5 bases). CDR1 and CDR2 (germline): SGDLS, YYNGEE. V was shortened by 4 bases and J by 0 bases, with 10 bases between the two germline ends. There are 14 residues in the CDR3. CDR3 sequence: CASSSRALNTEAFF. Here the CDR3 DNA reads TGTGCCAGCAGCTCCAGGGCCCTGAACACTGAAGCTTTCTTT.

This clonotype was picked up a small number of times. The rearrangement links TRBV24-1 to TRBJ2-1; D is ambiguous. V was clipped by 5 bases and J by 5 bases, with 12 bases between them. Germline lookup yields CDR1 KGHDR and CDR2 SFDVKD. The CDR3 extends over 14 amino acids. Here the CDR3 DNA reads TGTGCCACCAGTGGAGACCAGGCTAACAATGAGCAGTTCTTC. Its translation: CATSGDQANNEQFF.

This chain connects TRBV2 to TRBJ1-2; 7 bases are a match to TRBD1. The CDR3 has 12 residues. V was clipped by 9 bases and J by 4 bases; unmatched bases: 5. The germline CDR1 and CDR2 sequences are SNHLY and FYNNEI. The CDR3 nucleotides read TGTGCCAGAGAGGACAGGATCTATGGCTACACCTTC. Its translation: CAREDRIYGYTF.

V and J are TRBV14 and TRBJ1-6; 9 nucleotides match TRBD1. V lost 2 bases to trimming and J lost 6 bases; unmatched junction nucleotides: 5. The CDR3 sequence is 16 residues long. Per germline, CDR1 SGHDN and CDR2 FVKESK. The CDR3 DNA is TGTGCCAGCAGCCAATTTCGGGACAGGGTTAATTCACCCCTCCACTTT. Translation: CASSQFRDRVNSPLHF.

The V gene is TRBV9, the J gene TRBJ1-4; maybe TRBD1 (5 bases). CDR1 SGDLS and CDR2 YYNGEE come from the germline V gene. This CDR3 contains 13 residues. The V end lost 4 bases, the J end lost 5 bases, and 9 bases lay between the germline ends. The CDR3 DNA is TGTGCCAGCAGCACCCCAGGGAATGAAAAACTGTTTTTT. As protein: CASSTPGNEKLFF.